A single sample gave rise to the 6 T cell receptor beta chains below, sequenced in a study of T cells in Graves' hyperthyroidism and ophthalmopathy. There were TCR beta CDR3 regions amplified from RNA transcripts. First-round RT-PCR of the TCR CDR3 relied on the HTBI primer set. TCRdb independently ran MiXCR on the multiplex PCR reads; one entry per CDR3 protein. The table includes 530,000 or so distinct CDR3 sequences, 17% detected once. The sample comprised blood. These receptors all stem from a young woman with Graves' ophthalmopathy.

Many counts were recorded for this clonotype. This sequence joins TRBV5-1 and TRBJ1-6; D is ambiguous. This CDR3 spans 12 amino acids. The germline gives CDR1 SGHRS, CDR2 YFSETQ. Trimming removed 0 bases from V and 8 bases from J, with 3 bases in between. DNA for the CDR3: TGCGCCAGCAGCTTGGCTGATTCACCCCTCCACTTT. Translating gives CASSLADSPLHF.

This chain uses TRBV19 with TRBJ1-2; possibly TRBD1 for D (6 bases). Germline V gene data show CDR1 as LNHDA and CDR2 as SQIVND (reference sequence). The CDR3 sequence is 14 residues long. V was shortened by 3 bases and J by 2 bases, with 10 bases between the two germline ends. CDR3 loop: CASSIYDRNYGYTF. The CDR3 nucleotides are TGTGCCAGTAGTATTTATGACAGGAACTATGGCTACACCTTC.

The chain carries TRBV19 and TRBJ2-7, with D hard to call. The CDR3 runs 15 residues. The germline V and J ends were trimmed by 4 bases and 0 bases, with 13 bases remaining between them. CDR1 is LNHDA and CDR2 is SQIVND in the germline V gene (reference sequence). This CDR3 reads CASSTTDGNSYEQYF. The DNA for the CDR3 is TGTGCCAGTAGTACTACGGACGGCAACTCCTACGAGCAGTACTTC. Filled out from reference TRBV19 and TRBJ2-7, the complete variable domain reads DGGITQSPKYLFRKEGQNVTLSCEQNLNHDAMYWYRQDPGQGLRLIYYSQIVNDFQKGDIAEGYSVSREKKESFPLTVTSAQKNPTAFYLCASSTTDGNSYEQYFGPGTRLTVT.

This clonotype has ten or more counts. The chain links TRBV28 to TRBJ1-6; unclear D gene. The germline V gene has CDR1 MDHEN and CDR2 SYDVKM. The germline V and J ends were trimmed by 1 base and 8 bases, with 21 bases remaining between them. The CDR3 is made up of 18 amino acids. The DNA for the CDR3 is TGTGCCAGCAGTTTATTAAATACCGGGCCGCGGCAGGATTCACCCCTCCACTTT. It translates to CASSLLNTGPRQDSPLHF.

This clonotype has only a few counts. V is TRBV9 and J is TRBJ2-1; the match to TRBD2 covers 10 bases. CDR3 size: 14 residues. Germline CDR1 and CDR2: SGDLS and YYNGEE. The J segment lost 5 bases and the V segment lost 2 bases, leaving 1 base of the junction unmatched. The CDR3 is CASSVSGGDNEQFF. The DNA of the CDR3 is TGTGCCAGCAGCGTCAGCGGGGGGGACAATGAGCAGTTCTTC.

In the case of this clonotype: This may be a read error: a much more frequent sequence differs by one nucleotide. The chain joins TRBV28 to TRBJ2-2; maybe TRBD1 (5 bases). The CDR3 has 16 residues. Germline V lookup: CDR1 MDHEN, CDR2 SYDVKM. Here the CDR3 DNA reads TGTGCCAGCAGTCGACAGCGCCAGGCGAACGCCGGGGAGCTGTTTTTT. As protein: CASSRQRQANAGELFF.